This entry lists 2 T cell receptor beta chains sequenced from one sample in a study of blood T cell repertoires in COVID-19. The repertoire was sequenced with immunoSEQ multiplex PCR; TCRdb's copy has only in-frame clones and lacks some. The sample has about 110,000 clones; 81% are singletons. Sequenced sample: peripheral blood. These receptors came from a man aged 50 to 59 with acute or convalescent COVID-19.

This chain uses TRBV2 with TRBJ2-1, with D unresolved. With 8 bases removed from V and 7 bases from J, the gap between germline ends came to 18 bases. The V gene's germline CDR1 is SNHLY and CDR2 FYNNEI. This CDR3 comprises 14 residues. The CDR3 region is CASVPNSNPNEQFF. The CDR3 nucleotides read TGTGCCAGCGTCCCGAACTCTAACCCTAATGAGCAGTTCTTC.

This sequence joins TRBV5-6 and TRBJ2-1; D remains unclear. The V gene lost 2 bases and the J gene lost 10 bases, with 13 bases spanning the gap. The CDR3 contains 13 residues. Germline CDR1 SGHDT, CDR2 YYEEEE. CDR3 amino acids: CASSFGAVREQFF. CDR3 nucleotides: TGTGCCAGCAGCTTCGGAGCAGTTCGGGAGCAGTTCTTC.